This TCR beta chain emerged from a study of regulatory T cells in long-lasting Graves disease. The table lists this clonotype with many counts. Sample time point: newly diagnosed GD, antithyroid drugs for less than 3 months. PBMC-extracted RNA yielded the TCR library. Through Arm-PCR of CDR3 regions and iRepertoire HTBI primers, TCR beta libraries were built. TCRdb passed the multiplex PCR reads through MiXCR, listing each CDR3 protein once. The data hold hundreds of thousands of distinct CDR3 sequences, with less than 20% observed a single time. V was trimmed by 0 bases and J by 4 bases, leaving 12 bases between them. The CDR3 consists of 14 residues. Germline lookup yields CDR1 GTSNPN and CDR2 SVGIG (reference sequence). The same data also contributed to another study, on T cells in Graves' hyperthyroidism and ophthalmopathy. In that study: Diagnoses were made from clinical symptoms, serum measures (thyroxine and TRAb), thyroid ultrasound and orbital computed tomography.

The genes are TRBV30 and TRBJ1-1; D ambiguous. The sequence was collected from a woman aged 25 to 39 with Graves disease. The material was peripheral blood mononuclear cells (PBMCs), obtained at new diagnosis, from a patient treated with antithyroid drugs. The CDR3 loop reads CAWSVHHGGTEAFF. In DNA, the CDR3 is TGTGCCTGGAGTGTACATCACGGCGGCACTGAAGCTTTCTTT.